This passage covers 10 T cell receptor beta chains from one sample sequenced in a study of blood T cell repertoires in COVID-19. Profiled with immunoSEQ multiplex PCR; TCRdb holds only in-frame clones, not every one. The profile covers around 110,000 clones, with over 70% appearing a single time and 0.7% to 1% taken by the ten largest. The sequenced material came from peripheral blood. Source of these receptors: a woman in her sixties or seventies with acute or convalescent COVID-19.

The chain combines TRBV3-1 (or the pseudogene TRBV3-2) with TRBJ1-4, with D possibly TRBD1 on 5 matching bases. V was pared by 1 base and J by 8 bases, with 14 bases between. Germline loops: CDR1 LGHDT, CDR2 YNNKEL (reference sequence). The CDR3 contains 15 residues. The CDR3 bases are TGTGCCAGCAGCCAAGCCGGGGGGTTAGGCGAAAAACTGTTTTTT. It specifies CASSQAGGLGEKLFF.

Only a few counts were recorded for this clone. The chain recombines TRBV28 with TRBJ1-1; possible D gene TRBD1, 6 bases. The germline gives CDR1 MDHEN, CDR2 SYDVKM. The CDR3 has 16 amino acids. V dropped 2 bases and J dropped 13 bases, with 26 bases sitting between them. CDR3 sequence reads: CASSLGGLGAGDSGFF. CDR3 bases: TGTGCCAGCAGTTTAGGTGGTTTGGGGGCGGGGGATTCCGGTTTCTTT.

The chain employs TRBV7-8 and TRBJ2-1; D gene ambiguous. V lost 0 bases to trimming and J lost 0 bases, with 6 bases between them. CDR1 is SGHVS, CDR2 FQNEAQ, per germline. The CDR3 is 15 residues long. The CDR3 region is CASSLAEHSYNEQFF. CDR3 DNA sequence: TGTGCCAGCAGCTTAGCGGAGCACTCCTACAATGAGCAGTTCTTC.

J is TRBJ1-1 and V is TRBV28; TRBD1 matches 11 bases. Germline V gene sequence: CDR1 MDHEN, CDR2 SYDVKM. The length of the CDR3 is 15 residues. Germline trimming cut 4 bases from V and 5 bases from J; bases unmatched to any gene: 6. CDR3 amino acids: CASSSGQGATTEAFF. CDR3 coding DNA: TGTGCCAGCAGTTCCGGACAGGGGGCGACGACTGAAGCTTTCTTT.

This rearrangement joins TRBV28 to TRBJ2-7; 7 bases fit TRBD1. The CDR3 has 13 amino acids. With 6 bases clipped from V and 3 bases from J, the junction kept 5 bases outside the gene matches. The V gene's germline CDR1 is MDHEN and CDR2 SYDVKM. The CDR3 bases are TGTGCCAGCAGGACAGGGACCAACTACGAGCAGTACTTC. It specifies CASRTGTNYEQYF.

This clone was seen a single time. The chain links TRBV25-1 to TRBJ1-6, with 9 bases identical to TRBD1. Germline assignment: CDR1 MGHDK and CDR2 SYGVNS. J lost 5 bases, V lost 4 bases, and 6 bases had no gene match. This CDR3 spans 16 amino acids. The CDR3, as DNA: TGTGCCAGCAGTGGCCCCTGGACAGGGGATAATTCACCCCTCCACTTT. Encoded protein: CASSGPWTGDNSPLHF.

The V call is TRBV12-3 or TRBV12-4, the J call TRBJ2-7; 9 bases map to TRBD1. The CDR3 is 12 amino acids. The ends lost 6 bases at V and 3 bases at J; junction bases unmatched: 0. The CDR3 protein is CASRTGGYEQYF. CDR3 DNA sequence: TGTGCCAGCAGGACAGGGGGCTACGAGCAGTACTTC.

The chain uses TRBV9 and TRBJ2-1; D possibly corresponds to TRBD2 (6 bases). Germline V lookup: CDR1 SGDLS, CDR2 YYNGEE. The CDR3 totals 16 residues. V was cut by 4 bases and J by 7 bases, with 21 bases left in between. The CDR3 sequence is CASSPPGGRNRNEQFF. As DNA, the CDR3 is TGTGCCAGCAGCCCCCCAGGAGGGAGGAATCGGAATGAGCAGTTCTTC.

The rearrangement uses TRBV7-7 and TRBJ2-5; 12 bases align to TRBD2. Germline loops: CDR1 SSHAT, CDR2 FNYEAQ (reference sequence). With 5 bases clipped from V and 5 bases from J, the junction kept 3 bases outside the gene matches. CDR3 length equals 14 residues. The CDR3 DNA sequence: TGTGCCAGCAGCCCCGGGACTAGCGGGGAGACCCAGTACTTC. Its translation: CASSPGTSGETQYF.

The chain has TRBV2 and TRBJ1-6; no clear D gene. CDR1 is SNHLY, CDR2 FYNNEI, per germline. The CDR3 sequence is 11 residues long. V lost 2 bases and J 12 bases, leaving 5 bases between the germline ends. For the CDR3, the DNA is TGTGCCAGCAGTGAACTGAGACCCCTCCACTTT. This encodes CASSELRPLHF. Full variable domain (outside the CDR3, taken from reference TRBV2 and TRBJ1-6): EPEVTQTPSHQVTQMGQEVILRCVPISNHLYFYWYRQILGQKVEFLVSFYNNEISEKSEIFDDQFSVERPDGSNFTLKIRSTKLEDSAMYFCASSELRPLHFGNGTRLTVT.